The 9 T cell receptor beta chains listed next were all sequenced from one sample in a study of early T cells in non-severe SARS-CoV-2 infection. TCRdb re-analysed the 5' RACE reads in MiXCR, keeping a single row per CDR3 protein. The repertoire consists of under 95,000 distinct CDR3 sequences, with approximately 12% occurring once and the leading ten covering approximately 4.5%. Sequenced material: whole blood. These receptors came from an adult who was a healthcare worker with PCR-confirmed SARS-CoV-2 infection or an uninfected control (not recorded which).

A few counts support this clonotype. V usage is TRBV4-2 and J usage is TRBJ2-1, with TRBD2 matching over 11 bases. Germline V lookup: CDR1 LGHNA, CDR2 YNFKEQ. V was clipped by 3 bases and J by 4 bases; unmatched bases: 17. The CDR3 covers 20 residues. This CDR3 is CASSHPTSGGQRKNYNEQFF. CDR3 DNA: TGTGCCAGCAGCCACCCAACTAGCGGGGGCCAACGAAAAAATTACAATGAGCAGTTCTTC.

This clonotype was observed many times. The chain is built from TRBV2 and TRBJ2-1; the match to TRBD2 covers 14 bases. Looked up from germline, CDR1 is SNHLY and CDR2 is FYNNEI. V was clipped by 6 bases and J by 7 bases; unmatched bases: 2. The CDR3 runs to 14 residues. CDR3: CASRGTSGGNEQFF. Written as DNA, the CDR3 is TGTGCCAGCAGGGGGACTAGCGGGGGTAATGAGCAGTTCTTC.

The rearrangement joins TRBV3-1 to TRBJ1-2; 8 positions agree with TRBD1. The CDR3 totals 16 residues. J lost 6 bases, V lost 1 base, and 10 bases had no gene match. Germline V gene lookup returns CDR1 LGHDT and CDR2 YNNKEL (reference sequence). The CDR3 reads CASSQGTGKYLDGYTF. CDR3 DNA sequence: TGTGCCAGCAGCCAAGGGACAGGGAAGTATTTGGATGGCTACACCTTC.

The table lists this clonotype with many counts. The CDR3, as DNA: TGCAGCGCAAACGACAGGGTTGACACTGAAGCTTTCTTT. Its translation: CSANDRVDTEAFF. V gene TRBV29-1 combines with J gene TRBJ1-1; 7 bases map to TRBD1. The V segment lost 7 bases and the J segment 3 bases; nucleotides outside the gene matches: 8. Germline-derived CDR1 and CDR2 are SQVTM and ANQGSEA. The CDR3 has 13 residues.

This clonotype was recorded many times. The chain uses TRBV2 and TRBJ2-7; the D call may be TRBD1 or TRBD2 (6 bases each). Trimming pared 2 bases from V and 4 bases from J, leaving 12 bases between. The CDR3 spans 14 residues. The germline CDR1 and CDR2 sequences are SNHLY and FYNNEI. The chain's CDR3 is CASSERTGRYEQYF. CDR3 sequence (DNA): TGTGCCAGCAGTGAACGTACAGGGAGGTACGAGCAGTACTTC.

This sequence joins TRBV7-9 and TRBJ1-1, with unresolved D. This CDR3 region has 13 residues. V dropped 8 bases and J dropped 1 base, with 11 bases sitting between them. The germline CDR1 and CDR2 sequences are SEHNR and FQNEAQ (reference sequence). This CDR3 reads CASRQMENTEAFF. CDR3 DNA sequence: TGTGCCAGCCGCCAGATGGAGAACACTGAAGCTTTCTTT.

This clonotype occurred a few times. The chain combines TRBV5-6 with TRBJ1-2; the D gene is possibly TRBD1 (5 bases). Looked up from germline, CDR1 is SGHDT and CDR2 is YYEEEE. The V end was cut by 0 bases, the J end by 4 bases, with 13 bases between. The CDR3 has 15 residues. The CDR3 DNA reads TGTGCCAGCAGCTTGGTACCAGGGTCGGGCTATGGCTACACCTTC. It is translated as CASSLVPGSGYGYTF.

This sequence joins TRBV9 and TRBJ1-1; D remains ambiguous. V dropped 6 bases and J dropped 0 bases, with 15 bases sitting between them. The CDR3 sequence is 15 residues long. Germline values: CDR1 SGDLS, CDR2 YYNGEE. CDR3: CASTTGRTLNTEAFF. The DNA for the CDR3 is TGTGCCAGCACCACTGGGCGGACCCTGAACACTGAAGCTTTCTTT.

This clonotype was detected many times. The rearrangement uses TRBV7-2 and TRBJ1-1; D gene uncertain. With 1 base removed from V and 5 bases from J, the gap between germline ends came to 2 bases. The CDR3 runs to 11 residues. The germline CDR1 and CDR2 sequences are SGHTA and FQGNSA. The CDR3 sequence is CASSLVTEAFF. CDR3 DNA: TGTGCCAGCAGCTTAGTTACTGAAGCTTTCTTT.